These 9 T cell receptor beta chains were sequenced from one sample in a study of shared clonotypes between healthy human individuals. This table comes from immunoSEQ multiplex PCR, and its TCRdb copy is limited to in-frame clones, with some not included. This table has 400,000 to 500,000 clones, 70% to 85% appearing once. Sequencing was carried out using PBMCs. The receptors were gathered from a woman aged 35 to 49 in good health. Some clones in this sample may be carry-over from other donors' samples.

CDR3: CASSGGGHEQYF. CDR3 DNA sequence: TGTGCCAGCTCAGGGGGGGGCCACGAGCAGTACTTC. The chain recombines TRBV18 with TRBJ2-7; weak D call: TRBD2 (7 bases). The length of the CDR3 is 12 residues. Germline CDR1 KGHSH, CDR2 LQKENI. Trimming took off 5 bases at V and 5 bases at J, with 10 bases between the two ends.

The sample holds a few counts of this clone. A junction end diverges from the germline sequence, so it may reflect a read error. The J gene is TRBJ1-2, the V gene TRBV2; 7 bases match TRBD1. Germline V lookup: CDR1 SNHLY, CDR2 FYNNEI. This CDR3 is 13 amino acids long. CDR3 residues: CASREDRENGYTF. In DNA, the CDR3 is TGTGCCAGCAGAGAAGACAGGGAAAATGGCTACACCTTC.

This CDR3 reads CASRPRGPRGEQFF. In DNA form, the CDR3 reads TGTGCCAGCAGACCCCGTGGACCCCGGGGTGAGCAGTTCTTC. The chain is built from TRBV6-5 and TRBJ2-1, with TRBD2 as a possible D gene (5 bases). Germline CDR1 MNHEY, CDR2 SVGAGI. The CDR3 loop spans 14 amino acids. The V end lost 6 bases, the J end lost 9 bases, and 18 bases lay between the germline ends.

This clone occurred once. The chain carries TRBV2 and TRBJ1-5; tentatively, D is TRBD1 (5 bases). The CDR3 runs 13 residues. V shed 7 bases and J shed 5 bases, with 12 bases lying between them. Germline loops: CDR1 SNHLY, CDR2 FYNNEI. CDR3 protein: CASTPGMDQPQHF. In DNA form, the CDR3 reads TGTGCCAGCACCCCAGGGATGGATCAGCCCCAGCATTTT.

The chain has TRBV2 and TRBJ2-7, with 13 positions matching TRBD2. Trimming removed 5 bases from V and 5 bases from J; junction bases left unmatched: 6. CDR1 and CDR2 (germline): SNHLY, FYNNEI. The CDR3 is 15 residues long. The CDR3, as DNA: TGTGCCAGCAGTCCGACTAGCGGGAGGAGGCACGAGCAGTACTTC. It codes for CASSPTSGRRHEQYF.

This clone was seen a few times. The rearrangement joins TRBV30 to TRBJ1-6; a possible D gene is TRBD1 (6 bases). V shed 4 bases and J shed 9 bases, with 13 bases lying between them. Germline V gene sequence: CDR1 GTSNPN, CDR2 SVGIG (reference sequence). The CDR3 is 13 amino acids. This chain's CDR3 is CAWTPGVGSPLHF. The CDR3 coding sequence is TGTGCCTGGACCCCAGGGGTGGGTTCACCCCTCCACTTT.

This chain links TRBV5-6 with TRBJ2-7; 7 bases are a match to TRBD2. The CDR3 spans 14 residues. Unmatched junction bases numbered 4, after V lost 2 bases and J lost 2 bases. In germline, CDR1 is SGHDT, CDR2 YYEEEE. In nucleotides, the CDR3 is TGTGCCAGCAGCTTTTTAGCGGGTCCCTACGAGCAGTACTTC. This gives the protein CASSFLAGPYEQYF.

The chain carries TRBV29-1 and TRBJ2-5; D unresolved. This CDR3 is 12 amino acids long. V was clipped by 4 bases and J by 3 bases, with 9 bases between them. Per germline, CDR1 SQVTM and CDR2 ANQGSEA. The CDR3 bases are TGCAGCGTTGGATGGGGTGAAGAGACCCAGTACTTC. It codes for CSVGWGEETQYF.

V gene TRBV11-2 combines with J gene TRBJ1-1; D not certain. CDR3 length: 15 amino acids. In germline, CDR1 is SGHAT, CDR2 FQNNGV. Trimming pared 5 bases from V and 4 bases from J, leaving 17 bases between. The CDR3 DNA reads as TGTGCCAGCAGCCCCCGGGCTGGCTTGGGCACTGAAGCTTTCTTT. Protein: CASSPRAGLGTEAFF.